This T cell receptor (beta chain) was recovered during a study of shared clonotypes between healthy human individuals. General study results and limits: What naive subsets generally showed was a larger estimated richness than memory subsets showed.

Regarding this clone: Its target is unknown.

The trim removed 6 bases at V and 6 bases at J, leaving 7 bases unmatched. This CDR3 spans 14 amino acids. From germline, CDR1 is MNHNS and CDR2 SASEGT. Naive CD8 populations comprised CD45RO-negative cells positively selected for CCR7, excluding terminally differentiated effector memory CD45RA+ cells. Per sorted-subset replicate PCR, input was 200 to 250 ng DNA, representing around 28,000 T cell genomes. Clones were read by immunoSEQ multiplex PCR, and TCRdb kept only the in-frame ones, dropping some. This sample has roughly 850,000 clones, with 90% to 97% found just once. Input material: naive CD8+ T cells sorted from blood. V usage is TRBV6-1 and J usage is TRBJ1-5; 8 nucleotides line up with TRBD1. This clonotype was obtained from a man aged 30-40 years in good health. For the CDR3, the DNA is TGTGCCAGCAGAGCGCAGGGGGCGAGTCAGCCCCAGCATTTT. It encodes CASRAQGASQPQHF.